A single TCR beta chain is shown here with its context. Clones were read by immunoSEQ multiplex PCR, and TCRdb kept only the in-frame ones, dropping some. The profile shows more than 200,000 clones, about 88% of them singletons. This record belongs to a study of blood T cell repertoires in COVID-19. Study at large: From the United States, Italy and Spain came samples of acute and convalescent COVID-19.

This CDR3 spans 12 amino acids. Looked up from germline, CDR1 is GTSNPN and CDR2 is SVGIG (reference sequence). Trimming took off 5 bases at V and 4 bases at J, with 8 bases between the two ends. The receptor comes from a woman aged 45-60 years with COVID-19, enrolled during active disease. The J gene is TRBJ2-2, the V gene TRBV30, with unresolved D. Sample: peripheral blood. The CDR3 region is CAWQHPTGELFF. DNA of the CDR3: TGTGCCTGGCAACATCCCACCGGGGAGCTGTTTTTT.